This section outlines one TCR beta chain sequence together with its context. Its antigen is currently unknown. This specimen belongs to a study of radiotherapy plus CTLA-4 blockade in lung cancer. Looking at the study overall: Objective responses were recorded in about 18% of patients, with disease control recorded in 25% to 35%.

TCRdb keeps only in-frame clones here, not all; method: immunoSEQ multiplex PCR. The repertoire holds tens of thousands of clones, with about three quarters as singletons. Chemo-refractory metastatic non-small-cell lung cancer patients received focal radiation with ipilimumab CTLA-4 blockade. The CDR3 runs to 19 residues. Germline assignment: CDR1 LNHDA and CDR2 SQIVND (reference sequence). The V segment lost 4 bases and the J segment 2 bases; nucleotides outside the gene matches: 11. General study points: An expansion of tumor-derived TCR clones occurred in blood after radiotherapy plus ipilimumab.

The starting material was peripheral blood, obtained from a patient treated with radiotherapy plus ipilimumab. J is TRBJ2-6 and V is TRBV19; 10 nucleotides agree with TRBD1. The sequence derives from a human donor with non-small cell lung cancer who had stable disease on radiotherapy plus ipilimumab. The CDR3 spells CASSKDRDRGFPGANVLTF. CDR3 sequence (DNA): TGTGCCAGTAGTAAAGACCGGGACAGGGGATTCCCTGGGGCCAACGTCCTGACTTTC.